The 17 T cell receptor beta chains in this list originate from one sample, sequenced in a study of cytomegalovirus exposure and HLA in healthy donors (dated by TCRdb to 2017 to 2019). The library was built by means of the immunoSEQ multiplex PCR assay. The table was pulled from immuneACCESS by TCRdb, which kept in-frame rearrangements only. Such tables lose some clones; where checked, under half of the loss comes from unresolved V genes, and the rest has no known cause. This sample holds about 120,000 clones; approximately 87% were observed only once. The top ten clones comprise almost 1.5% of the sample. Specimen: PBMCs. The source of these receptors is a woman aged 25 to 39 in good health and CMV-seropositive.

This clone turned up a few times. The rearrangement joins TRBV10-3 to TRBJ2-5; possible D gene TRBD1, 8 bases. CDR1 and CDR2 from the germline V gene are ENHRY and SYGVKD. V was shortened by 10 bases and J by 2 bases, with 23 bases between the two germline ends. The length of the CDR3 is 16 residues. DNA of the CDR3: TGTGCCACCATGGTCCAACAGGGGGGGTCTCAAGAGACCCAGTACTTC. It encodes CATMVQQGGSQETQYF.

The chain has TRBV2 and TRBJ1-1; 12 nucleotides line up with TRBD1. Germline values: CDR1 SNHLY, CDR2 FYNNEI. Trimming cost V 3 bases and J 4 bases; bases outside gene matches: 15. The CDR3 is 19 residues long. The CDR3 here is CASSDYFPGTGGESTEAFF. The DNA of the CDR3 is TGTGCCAGCAGTGATTATTTTCCCGGGACAGGGGGCGAGAGCACTGAAGCTTTCTTT.

This rearrangement joins TRBV30 to TRBJ2-2; D perhaps matches TRBD1 (6 bases). This CDR3 region has 14 residues. Germline values: CDR1 GTSNPN, CDR2 SVGIG (reference sequence). V lost 4 bases and J lost 5, with 14 bases in between. CDR3 loop: CAWNTGHVTGELFF. Here the CDR3 DNA reads TGTGCCTGGAACACGGGACACGTGACCGGGGAGCTGTTTTTT.

The rearrangement links TRBV5-1 to TRBJ2-1; D may be TRBD1 (6 bases). V was pared by 0 bases and J by 7 bases, with 8 bases between. The CDR3 sequence is 13 residues long. The germline V gene has CDR1 SGHRS and CDR2 YFSETQ. The CDR3 protein is CASSLGRGNEQFF. The CDR3 nucleotides read TGCGCCAGCAGCTTGGGTAGGGGGAATGAGCAGTTCTTC. Combining the CDR3 with reference TRBV5-1 and TRBJ2-1 gives the whole variable domain KAGVTQTPRYLIKTRGQQVTLSCSPISGHRSVSWYQQTPGQGLQFLFEYFSETQRNKGNFPGRFSGRQFSNSRSEMNVSTLELGDSALYLCASSLGRGNEQFFGPGTRLTVL.

This chain joins TRBV19 and TRBJ2-1; 8 bases agree with TRBD2. The germline V gene has CDR1 LNHDA and CDR2 SQIVND (reference sequence). The CDR3 runs 15 residues. V shed 8 bases and J 3 bases; nucleotides not matched to a gene: 9. CDR3 protein: CASRQTSGDYNEQFF. The CDR3 DNA reads TGTGCCAGTCGACAAACTAGCGGAGACTACAATGAGCAGTTCTTC.

The chain employs TRBV2 and TRBJ1-5, with a tentative D call TRBD1 (6 bases). Between the trimmed V and J ends, which lost 6 bases and 7 bases, there was a span of 13 bases. The germline V gene has CDR1 SNHLY and CDR2 FYNNEI. There are 13 residues in the CDR3. This CDR3 reads CASRYRVGQPQHF. The CDR3, as DNA: TGTGCCAGCAGGTACAGGGTTGGGCAGCCCCAGCATTTT. The complete variable domain, with remaining parts taken from reference TRBV2 and TRBJ1-5, reads EPEVTQTPSHQVTQMGQEVILRCVPISNHLYFYWYRQILGQKVEFLVSFYNNEISEKSEIFDDQFSVERPDGSNFTLKIRSTKLEDSAMYFCASRYRVGQPQHFGDGTRLSIL.

V usage is TRBV5-1 and J usage is TRBJ1-3, with D possibly being TRBD1 (5 bases). Germline assignment: CDR1 SGHRS and CDR2 YFSETQ. CDR3 length: 15 amino acids. The V end lost 0 bases, the J end lost 4 bases, and 11 bases lay between the germline ends. In DNA form, the CDR3 reads TGCGCCAGCAGCTTGGCCTGGGGCGGCGGAAACACCATATATTTT. Encoded protein: CASSLAWGGGNTIYF.

This chain joins TRBV10-3 and TRBJ2-7, with 10 bases aligning to TRBD2. V dropped 10 bases and J dropped 2; count of bases not matched to a gene: 20. Germline lookup yields CDR1 ENHRY and CDR2 SYGVKD. This CDR3 spans 18 amino acids. The DNA for the CDR3 is TGTGCCACCCGAACCCGGCTAGCGGGAGAAAAAATCCCCTACGAGCAGTACTTC. The encoded protein is CATRTRLAGEKIPYEQYF.

The chain links TRBV28 to TRBJ2-5, with TRBD2 matching 10 bases. The CDR3 extends over 16 amino acids. The trim removed 4 bases at V and 4 bases at J, leaving 9 bases unmatched. Germline V gives CDR1 MDHEN, CDR2 SYDVKM. The CDR3 reads CASSWFTSGDLETQYF. The CDR3 DNA is TGTGCCAGCAGTTGGTTTACTAGCGGGGACTTAGAGACCCAGTACTTC.

The chain uses TRBV9 and TRBJ2-3; TRBD2 matches at 8 bases. CDR1 and CDR2 from the germline V gene are SGDLS and YYNGEE. With V trimmed by 0 bases and J by 2 bases, 5 bases remained unmatched. This CDR3 spans 16 amino acids. The CDR3 bases are TGTGCCAGCAGCGTAGATCGACTAGCGACCACAGATACGCAGTATTTT. Translated: CASSVDRLATTDTQYF.

The gene calls are TRBV23-1 and TRBJ2-1; D remains unclear. TRBV23-1 is an ORF, and what it does is uncertain. Deletions cut 0 bases from V and 0 bases from J, with 9 bases between. This CDR3 spans 16 amino acids. The CDR3 nucleotides read TGCGCCAGCAGTCAATCCTGCCTGAGCTCCTACAATGAGCAGTTCTTC. Protein: CASSQSCLSSYNEQFF.

This clone was recorded only once. The rearrangement joins TRBV18 to TRBJ1-3; 10 bases agree with TRBD1. Per germline, CDR1 KGHSH and CDR2 LQKENI. This CDR3 contains 18 residues. Trimming cost V 6 bases and J 3 bases; bases outside gene matches: 14. In DNA, the CDR3 is TGTGCCAGCTCTGCAATCCCCACGACAGGGGGCCGTGGAAACACCATATATTTT. Its protein product is CASSAIPTTGGRGNTIYF.

This clone showed up just once. The chain employs TRBV7-2 and TRBJ2-1, with 9 bases fitting TRBD2. The CDR3 extends over 15 amino acids. CDR1 is SGHTA and CDR2 is FQGNSA in the germline V gene. The trim removed 5 bases at V and 10 bases at J, leaving 12 bases unmatched. The chain's CDR3 is CASSIRQGSGGEQFF. The DNA for the CDR3 is TGTGCCAGCAGCATAAGACAGGGAAGCGGGGGGGAGCAGTTCTTC. Full variable domain (remainder filled in from reference TRBV7-2 and TRBJ2-1): GAGVSQSPSNKVTEKGKDVELRCDPISGHTALYWYRQSLGQGLEFLIYFQGNSAPDKSGLPSDRFSAERTGGSVSTLTIQRTQQEDSAVYLCASSIRQGSGGEQFFGPGTRLTVL.

The chain recombines TRBV9 with TRBJ1-3; D unclear. CDR1 and CDR2 from the germline V gene are SGDLS and YYNGEE. Trimming cost V 4 bases and J 0 bases, with 17 bases left between them. The CDR3 is made up of 17 amino acids. The CDR3 region has the DNA TGTGCCAGCAGCATTACGGACTTAACAAGCTCTGGAAACACCATATATTTT. It yields the protein CASSITDLTSSGNTIYF.

The gene calls are TRBV7-9 and TRBJ2-7, with 12 bases aligning to TRBD1. CDR3 length: 14 amino acids. Per germline, CDR1 SEHNR and CDR2 FQNEAQ (reference sequence). V was pared by 5 bases and J by 7 bases, with 6 bases of the junction left unmatched. The CDR3 reads CASSPGQGAWEQYF. The CDR3 DNA follows: TGTGCCAGCAGCCCGGGACAGGGGGCTTGGGAGCAGTACTTC.

The chain is built from TRBV5-1 and TRBJ2-1; no reliable D call. The CDR3 sequence is 13 residues long. CDR1 is SGHRS, CDR2 YFSETQ, per germline. V was shortened by 1 base and J by 5 bases, with 7 bases between the two germline ends. CDR3 DNA sequence: TGCGCCAGCAGCTTGTATCCGGACAATGAGCAGTTCTTC. Its protein is CASSLYPDNEQFF.

The V and J genes are TRBV9 and TRBJ2-7, with D uncertain. The V gene lost 0 bases and the J gene lost 5 bases, with 12 bases spanning the gap. The germline CDR1 and CDR2 sequences are SGDLS and YYNGEE. CDR3 length: 14 residues. CDR3 in DNA: TGTGCCAGCAGCGTAGACATCGGAGAAAACGAGCAGTACTTC. Protein product: CASSVDIGENEQYF.